These 12 T cell receptor beta chains came from one sample sequenced in a study of blood T cell repertoires in COVID-19 (dated by TCRdb to the early 2020s). Libraries were built with the immunoSEQ multiplex PCR assay. TCRdb's version of the immuneACCESS table is confined to in-frame rearrangements and falls short of the full clone set. An unresolved V gene accounts for under half of the shortfall where checked; the remainder is of unknown origin. This sample has 150,000 to 200,000 clones in its table, and roughly nine tenths of those were observed once. Around 9.9% of the sample belongs to the ten largest clones. The sample consisted of peripheral blood. Receptors were obtained from a woman in her sixties or seventies with COVID-19, enrolled during active disease.

The rearrangement uses TRBV7-2 and TRBJ2-7, with D possibly TRBD2 on 6 matching bases. Looked up from germline, CDR1 is SGHTA and CDR2 is FQGNSA. The CDR3 totals 14 residues. V lost 4 bases and J lost 5, with 15 bases in between. CDR3 sequence: CASSSPRRGNEQYF. CDR3 in DNA: TGTGCCAGCAGCTCTCCCCGGCGGGGCAACGAGCAGTACTTC.

This clone was found a few times. This chain links TRBV9 with TRBJ2-1; 9 bases fit TRBD2. Germline assignment: CDR1 SGDLS and CDR2 YYNGEE. CDR3 length equals 15 residues. V trimming: 4 bases; J trimming: 4 bases; junction bases outside the gene matches: 6. This chain's CDR3 is CASSNRLAEYNEQFF. The CDR3 nucleotides read TGTGCCAGCAGCAATCGACTAGCGGAGTACAATGAGCAGTTCTTC.

The chain couples TRBV27 to TRBJ1-6; D remains unclear. The V end lost 2 bases, the J end lost 3 bases, and 8 bases lay between the germline ends. From germline, CDR1 is MNHEY and CDR2 SMNVEV (reference sequence). The CDR3 covers 15 residues. CDR3 amino acids: CASSLGGIYNSPLHF. In nucleotides, the CDR3 is TGTGCCAGCAGTTTAGGAGGGATCTATAATTCACCCCTCCACTTT.

This chain uses TRBV28 with TRBJ2-1, with 12 nucleotides matching TRBD1. The CDR3 has 15 amino acids. Trimming at V came to 6 bases and at J to 7 bases, leaving 7 bases not matched to a gene. Germline-derived CDR1 and CDR2 are MDHEN and SYDVKM. The CDR3, as DNA: TGTGCCAGCAGCCTTCCGGGACAGGGGGCGAATGAGCAGTTCTTC. Its protein product is CASSLPGQGANEQFF.

This chain links TRBV2 with TRBJ1-5; D is unclear. V lost 6 bases to trimming and J lost 0 bases, with 12 bases between them. This CDR3 contains 15 residues. Germline V gives CDR1 SNHLY, CDR2 FYNNEI. Written as DNA, the CDR3 is TGTGCCAGCAGCGCCGACGGGAATAGCAATCAGCCCCAGCATTTT. The encoded protein is CASSADGNSNQPQHF.

The chain employs TRBV18 and TRBJ1-4; possibly TRBD1 for D (6 bases). V was shortened by 3 bases and J by 5 bases, with 19 bases between the two germline ends. Germline V gene data show CDR1 as KGHSH and CDR2 as LQKENI. The CDR3 length is 17 residues. The CDR3 DNA is TGTGCCAGCTCACCGAAGACCGGACAGCGGTCGAATGAAAAACTGTTTTTT. Amino acids: CASSPKTGQRSNEKLFF.

This clone appeared a single time. V usage is TRBV7-9 and J usage is TRBJ1-5; TRBD1 matches at 12 bases. In germline, CDR1 is SEHNR, CDR2 FQNEAQ (reference sequence). J gave up 7 bases and V 3 bases, and 4 bases lay outside the gene matches. The CDR3 extends over 15 amino acids. CDR3 nucleotides: TGTGCCAGCAGCTTCGACGGGACAGGGGGCCAGCCCCAGCATTTT. Protein product: CASSFDGTGGQPQHF. Based on the CDR3 plus reference TRBV7-9 and TRBJ1-5, the full variable domain is DTGVSQNPRHKITKRGQNVTFRCDPISEHNRLYWYRQTLGQGPEFLTYFQNEAQLEKSRLLSDRFSAERPKGSFSTLEIQRTEQGDSAMYLCASSFDGTGGQPQHFGDGTRLSIL.

This chain joins TRBV12-2 and TRBJ2-7; the listed D gene, TRBD2, was not tested against the DNA. TRBV12-2 is assigned pseudogene status. The CDR3 is 14 residues long. CDR3 in amino acids: CASRLTTLGHEQYF. The CDR3 nucleotides are TGTGCAAGTCGCTTGACTACCCTCGGCCACGAGCAGTACTTC.

This clone has only one observation. The rearrangement links TRBV5-1 to TRBJ2-3; TRBD2 agrees at 8 bases. V shed 5 bases, J shed 1 base, and the junction held 3 bases outside the gene matches. This CDR3 has 14 amino acids. Germline V gene data show CDR1 as SGHRS and CDR2 as YFSETQ. The CDR3 is CASRSSGGTDTQYF. The CDR3 DNA follows: TGCGCCAGCAGAAGTAGCGGGGGCACAGATACGCAGTATTTT.

The chain has TRBV30 and TRBJ2-7; 12 bases map to TRBD2. J gave up 11 bases and V 2 bases, and 7 bases lay outside the gene matches. This CDR3 contains 13 residues. The germline gives CDR1 GTSNPN, CDR2 SVGIG (reference sequence). The CDR3 spells CAWSTRGLAGKYF. The CDR3 DNA reads TGTGCCTGGAGTACCCGAGGACTAGCGGGAAAGTACTTC.

This rearrangement joins TRBV6-2 or TRBV6-3 to TRBJ1-2, with D perhaps matching TRBD1 (6 bases). Germline CDR1 and CDR2: MNHEY and SVGEGT. V lost 2 bases and J 4 bases, leaving 11 bases between the germline ends. The CDR3 consists of 14 residues. The CDR3 region has the DNA TGTGCCAGCAGTTACGGCGGCAGGGGCTATGGCTACACCTTC. Protein product: CASSYGGRGYGYTF.

This chain connects TRBV13 to TRBJ1-3; 7 bases agree with TRBD1. This CDR3 has 14 residues. Germline V gene sequence: CDR1 PRHDT, CDR2 FYEKMQ (reference sequence). V dropped 3 bases and J dropped 8; count of bases not matched to a gene: 7. The CDR3 loop is CASSFGTAGHTIYF. In DNA, the CDR3 is TGTGCCAGCAGCTTCGGGACAGCGGGTCACACCATATATTTT.